The rows below give T cell receptor beta chains drawn from one sample of a study of blood T cell repertoires in COVID-19. Sequencing used immunoSEQ multiplex PCR; TCRdb keeps in-frame clones, though not all of them. This repertoire shows over 120,000 clones, about 80% found once; its top ten account for approximately 10%. Specimen: PBMCs or T cells enriched from blood (not recorded which). The receptor source for this set is a man over 45 who had recovered from COVID-19. CDR3s include the opening cysteine and the closing phenylalanine or tryptophan. Fields, in order: CDR3 DNA, CDR3 protein, J gene, clone size, V gene, D gene. The D gene is left open where the match is weak. Clone size is not always given. Where it is, it says once, few, many or a class for expanded clones.

TGTGCCAGCAGCTCCCAGGGGGTATCCTACAATGAGCAGTTCTTC CASSSQGVSYNEQFF TRBJ2-1 NA TRBV5-4 TRBD1
TGTGCCAGTAGTGGGACAGGAGATAATTCACCCCTCCACTTT CASSGTGDNSPLHF TRBJ1-6 few TRBV19 TRBD1
TGTGCCAGCAGTTACTCGCGTGGTATCAACGAGCAGTACTTC CASSYSRGINEQYF TRBJ2-7 NA TRBV6-5 NA
TGTGCCAGCAGTTCCCCAGCGGCCGAGCAGTACTTC CASSSPAAEQYF TRBJ2-7 NA TRBV6-2/TRBV6-3 NA
TGTGCCAGCAGCGGGGGGTCCAGGAGCTCCTACGAGCAGTACTTC CASSGGSRSSYEQYF TRBJ2-7 NA TRBV25-1 TRBD2
TGTGCCAGCAGTTCCCACGACAGGGGGCTTTCCCAGGGGACCCAGTACTTC CASSSHDRGLSQGTQYF TRBJ2-5 NA TRBV27 TRBD1
TGCGCCAGCAGCTCTACAGGGATGAACACTGAAGCTTTCTTT CASSSTGMNTEAFF TRBJ1-1 NA TRBV5-1 NA
TGTGCTAGTGGTTTGGAAACAGGGGACAATCAGCCCCAGCATTTT CASGLETGDNQPQHF TRBJ1-5 NA TRBV12-5 TRBD1
TGTGCCAGCGCGGGTTTGGAGGATCAGCCCCAGCATTTT CASAGLEDQPQHF TRBJ1-5 many TRBV2 NA
TGTGCCAGCAGCGGGGGACAGGTGGGTTCACCCCTCCACTTT CASSGGQVGSPLHF TRBJ1-6 NA TRBV9 TRBD1
TGTGCCAGCAGTTACTGGGGCGTGGGCCAGCCCCAGCATTTT CASSYWGVGQPQHF TRBJ1-5 NA TRBV6-5 NA
TGTGCCAGCAGCCTCGAGACAGGGGAAAAACTGTTTTTT CASSLETGEKLFF TRBJ1-4 NA TRBV7-9 TRBD1
TGCGCCAGCAGTGAGGGACAGGGGGATTTGGAGACCCAGTACTTC CASSEGQGDLETQYF TRBJ2-5 NA TRBV10-1 TRBD1
TGCGCCAGCAGTCGGGGGACAGGGACTCGAAATCAGCCCCAGCATTTT CASSRGTGTRNQPQHF TRBJ1-5 NA TRBV23-1 TRBD1
TGTGCCAGCAGCCGGACAGGGGACAAAGACGAGCAGTACTTC CASSRTGDKDEQYF TRBJ2-7 NA TRBV6-2/TRBV6-3 TRBD1
TGTGCCAGCAGTTACGCGCGGACAGGGCGCCGTAATTCACCCCTCCACTTT CASSYARTGRRNSPLHF TRBJ1-6 NA TRBV6-2/TRBV6-3 TRBD1
TGTGCCAGCAGCCATGGGGGGGATACGCAGTATTTT CASSHGGDTQYF TRBJ2-3 NA TRBV7-3 NA
TGCGCCAGCAGCCACCTGACAGGGCAGAATCAGCCCCAGCATTTT CASSHLTGQNQPQHF TRBJ1-5 NA TRBV4-1 TRBD1
TGTGCCTGGAGTTATAGCGGAGAGACCCAGTACTTC CAWSYSGETQYF TRBJ2-5 NA TRBV30 NA
TGTGCCAGCAGTGCGGAGTTAGCGAACACTGAAGCTTTCTTT CASSAELANTEAFF TRBJ1-1 NA TRBV2 NA
TGTGCCAGTAGTATCCGCGGCAGGGGGGCTACAGATACGCAGTATTTT CASSIRGRGATDTQYF TRBJ2-3 NA TRBV19 NA
TGTGCCAGCAGCCTCAGTGGAGCCACAGATACGCAGTATTTT CASSLSGATDTQYF TRBJ2-3 few TRBV7-9 NA
TGTGCCAGCAGCTTGGTTGGCTCACCCCTCCACTTT CASSLVGSPLHF TRBJ1-6 NA TRBV5-6 NA
TGTGCCAGCACCTCTTTCCGACAGGGGGCAGGGGAAAAACTGTTTTTT CASTSFRQGAGEKLFF TRBJ1-4 NA TRBV28 TRBD1
TGCGCCAGCAGCTCCGGGCTTAGCGGCATCATCTCTGGGGCCAACGTCCTGACTTTC CASSSGLSGIISGANVLTF TRBJ2-6 NA TRBV5-1 NA
TGTGCCACCAGCAGAGTCCGTGAAAAACTGTTTTTT CATSRVREKLFF TRBJ1-4 NA TRBV15 NA
TGTGCCAGCAGCTGGAAGGGGGGGAGGAACACTGAAGCTTTCTTT CASSWKGGRNTEAFF TRBJ1-1 NA TRBV7-3 NA
TGTGCCAGCAGCTTGAACAGAAATTCACCCCTCCACTTT CASSLNRNSPLHF TRBJ1-6 NA TRBV11-2 NA
TGTGCCAGCAGCTTGACATGGCGGGGAACTGAAGCTTTCTTT CASSLTWRGTEAFF TRBJ1-1 NA TRBV5-5 NA
TGTGCCAGCAGCAAATCTGGTAGCCCGGGGTTGAACACTGAAGCTTTCTTT CASSKSGSPGLNTEAFF TRBJ1-1 NA TRBV21-1 NA
TGTGCCAGCAGCGTAAGCCGGGACAGGGGGCGGAGCACTGAAGCTTTCTTT CASSVSRDRGRSTEAFF TRBJ1-1 NA TRBV9 TRBD1
TGTGCCAGCAGTGAACAGGGAGGACAGGCGACTGAAGCTTTCTTT CASSEQGGQATEAFF TRBJ1-1 NA TRBV2 TRBD1
TGTGCCAGCAGGGGGGCGGCAACTAATGAAAAACTGTTTTTT CASRGAATNEKLFF TRBJ1-4 NA TRBV27 NA
TGTGCCAGCAGCCGGGAGGCCGCCAATTCACCCCTCCACTTT CASSREAANSPLHF TRBJ1-6 NA TRBV7-9 NA
TGTGCCAGCAGCCCCGGAAGGGGTGGGTACAATGAGCAGTTCTTC CASSPGRGGYNEQFF TRBJ2-1 NA TRBV7-2 NA
TGCGCCAGCAGCTTGGAGCCAGGGTTGTCCGGGGAGCTGTTTTTT CASSLEPGLSGELFF TRBJ2-2 NA TRBV5-1 NA